This T cell receptor beta chain is from a study of T cell clonality in common variable immunodeficiency. The CDR3 contains 16 residues. Germline values: CDR1 MNHNS, CDR2 SASEGT. Deletions cut 1 base from V and 1 base from J, with 13 bases between. Generated by immunoSEQ multiplex PCR, the TCRdb table keeps only in-frame clones and is missing some. The sample shows 50,000 to 60,000 clones, none of them appearing just once. This clone occurred many times. The observed sequence ends 3 residues before the CDR3 terminus, with the missing tail filled in from the germline J gene. Sequencing input: peripheral blood mononuclear cells. J is TRBJ1-2 and V is TRBV6-1; weak D call: TRBD1 (5 bases). This TCR derives from a person aged 18 to 70 in good health. The sequenced part of the CDR3 DNA is TGTGCCAGCAGTGAAGTGACAGCGCTTTATAACTATGGC. Translation: CASSEVTALYNYG. The CDR3 in full is CASSEVTALYNYGYTF.